The T cell receptor (beta chain) under discussion was sequenced for a study of blood T cell repertoires in COVID-19. Overall study: Specimens from acute and convalescent COVID-19 originated in the United States, Italy and Spain. Sources were T cells, B-cell-depleted T cells, or PBMCs; the material itself was cDNA or gDNA.

Authors' processing steps: Nucleated cell counts were estimated from reference gene primer amplification. TCRdb's copy holds only in-frame clones and misses some; the assay was immunoSEQ multiplex PCR. The D gene and trimming were derived from the DNA, and the V and J assignments and clone size from that table. The top ten clones hold approximately 11% of a sample with about 160,000 clones, around 85% of them seen once. The sequence was collected from a man in his 60s with active or convalescent COVID-19. The sequencing input was peripheral blood.

CDR3 DNA sequence: TGTGCCAGCAGCTTAGATACCCGTGGGGGGGCCTACAATGAGCAGTTCTTC. Its protein product is CASSLDTRGGAYNEQFF. The V call is TRBV11-2, the J call TRBJ2-1; 7 nucleotides agree with TRBD2. The V and J ends lost 0 bases and 2 bases, in that order; junction bases with no gene match: 7. CDR1 and CDR2 from the germline V gene are SGHAT and FQNNGV. This CDR3 contains 17 residues.